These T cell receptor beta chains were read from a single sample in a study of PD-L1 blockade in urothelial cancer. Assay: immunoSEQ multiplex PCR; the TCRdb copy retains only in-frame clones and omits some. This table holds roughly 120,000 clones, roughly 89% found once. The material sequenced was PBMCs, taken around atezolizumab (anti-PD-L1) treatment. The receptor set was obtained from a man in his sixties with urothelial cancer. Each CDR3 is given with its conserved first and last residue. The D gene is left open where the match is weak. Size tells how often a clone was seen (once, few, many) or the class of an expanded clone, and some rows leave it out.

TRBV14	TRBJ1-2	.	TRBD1	TGTGCCAGCAGCCCCTCGGACAGGGCCTACGTTGGCTACACCTTC	CASSPSDRAYVGYTF
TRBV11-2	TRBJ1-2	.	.	TGTGCCAGCAGCTTAGGAACAGGATATGGCTACACCTTC	CASSLGTGYGYTF
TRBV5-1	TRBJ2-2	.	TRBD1	TGCGCCAGCAGCCTCCGAGGGACAGGGAACACCGGGGAGCTGTTTTTT	CASSLRGTGNTGELFF
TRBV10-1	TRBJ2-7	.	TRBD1	TGCGCCAGCAGTGAAGGGGGCCGGGAACACGAGCAGTACTTC	CASSEGGREHEQYF
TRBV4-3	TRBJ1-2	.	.	TGCGCCAGCAGCCAAACACCCCGGGGAGGGCTGGGTGGCTACACCTTC	CASSQTPRGGLGGYTF
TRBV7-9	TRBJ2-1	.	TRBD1	TGTGCCAGCAGCCTGGGGACAGTCAATGAGCAGTTCTTC	CASSLGTVNEQFF
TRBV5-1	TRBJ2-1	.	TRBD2	TGCGCCAGCAGCTTGGGACCACTAGCGGGGGGGAGAGGTGAGCAGTTCTTC	CASSLGPLAGGRGEQFF
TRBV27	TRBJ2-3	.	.	TGTGCCAGCAGTTTGCTAGGACTGGCTGCTAGCACAGATACGCAGTATTTT	CASSLLGLAASTDTQYF
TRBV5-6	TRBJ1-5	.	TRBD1	TGTGCCAGCAGTGGGGACAGGGGGCGCGGGCAGCCCCAGCATTTT	CASSGDRGRGQPQHF
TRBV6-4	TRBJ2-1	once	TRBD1	TGTGCCAGCAGTGACTGGGGGACAGGGGGCAATTCGCAGTTCTTC	CASSDWGTGGNSQFF
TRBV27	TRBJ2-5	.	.	TGTGCCAGCAGTTGGTCGACAGTCAAGGCCCAAGAGACCCAGTACTTC	CASSWSTVKAQETQYF
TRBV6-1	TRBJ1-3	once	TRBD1	TGTGCCAGCAGTGAAGCGAGGACAGGGGGCTTTGGAAACACCATATATTTT	CASSEARTGGFGNTIYF
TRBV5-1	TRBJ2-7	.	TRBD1	TGCGCCAGCAGCCCGGGACAGGGCTCCTACGAGCAGTACTTC	CASSPGQGSYEQYF
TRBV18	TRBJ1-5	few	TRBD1	TGTGCCAGCTCACCACCGGGACAGGGCAATCAGCCCCAGCATTTT	CASSPPGQGNQPQHF
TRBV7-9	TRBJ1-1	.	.	TGTGCCAGCTACGAACAGGCGAACACTGAAGCTTTCTTT	CASYEQANTEAFF
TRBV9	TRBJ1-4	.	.	TGTGCCAGCAGCGTAGCAGAGGGCCCCCTTGAAAAACTGTTTTTT	CASSVAEGPLEKLFF
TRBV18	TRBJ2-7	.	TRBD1	TGTGCCAGCTCCCCCAACAGGGGTGGGAACGAGCAGTACTTC	CASSPNRGGNEQYF
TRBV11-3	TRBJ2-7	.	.	TGTGCCAGCAGCTTAGGGCCCCCGGGACAAAGAGCCTACGAGCAGTACTTC	CASSLGPPGQRAYEQYF
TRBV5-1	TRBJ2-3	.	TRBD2	TGCGCCAGCAGCTCCGGACTAGCGGGGGGGCTCACCACAGATACGCAGTATTTT	CASSSGLAGGLTTDTQYF
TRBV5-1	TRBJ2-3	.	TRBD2	TGCGCCAGCAGCTTGGGCGGGAGAAGCACAGATACGCAGTATTTT	CASSLGGRSTDTQYF
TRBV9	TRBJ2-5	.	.	TGTGCCAGCAGCGTAAGGGGGAGGGACGGAGAGACCCAGTACTTC	CASSVRGRDGETQYF
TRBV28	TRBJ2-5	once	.	TGTGCCAGCAGTTTAGGCAGATCAGAGACCCAGTACTTC	CASSLGRSETQYF
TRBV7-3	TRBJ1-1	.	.	TGTGCCAGCAGCTTATCGGCAGGGCTCACTGAAGCTTTCTTT	CASSLSAGLTEAFF
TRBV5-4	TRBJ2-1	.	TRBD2	TGTGCCAGCAAGACGGGAGGTTTCTCCTACAATGAGCAGTTCTTC	CASKTGGFSYNEQFF
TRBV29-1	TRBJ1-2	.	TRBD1	TGCAGCGTTGAACAGGGGGTGGGGTATGGCTACACCTTC	CSVEQGVGYGYTF
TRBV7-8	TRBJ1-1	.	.	TGTGCCAGCAGCCAGGGGAGGGCGGCTTTCTTT	CASSQGRAAFF
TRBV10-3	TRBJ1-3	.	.	TGTGCCATCAGTGATGCGGTCGCCTCTGGAAACACCATATATTTT	CAISDAVASGNTIYF
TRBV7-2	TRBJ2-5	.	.	TGTGCCAGCAGCTTAAGTGGGCTCAAGACCCAGTACTTC	CASSLSGLKTQYF
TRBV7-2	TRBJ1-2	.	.	TGTGCCAGCAGCTTAGGGACGGGAGGGGTTGGCTACACCTTC	CASSLGTGGVGYTF
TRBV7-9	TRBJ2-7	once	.	TGTGCCAGCAGCTCCCCCCAGGCAGTCTACGAGCAGTACTTC	CASSSPQAVYEQYF
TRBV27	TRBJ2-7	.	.	TGTGCCAGCAGCCCGGACACTATCTCCCACGAGCAGTACTTC	CASSPDTISHEQYF
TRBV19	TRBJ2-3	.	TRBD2	TGTGCCAGTAGTATACTTTCTAGCGGGGGGGAGCAGTATTTT	CASSILSSGGEQYF
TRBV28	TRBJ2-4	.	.	TGTGCCAGCAGTTCCTCTGGGGGGTCCAAAAACATTCAGTACTTC	CASSSSGGSKNIQYF
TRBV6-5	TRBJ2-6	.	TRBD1	TGTGCCAGCAGTTCCCAAGACAGGGCTGGGGCCAACGTCCTGACTTTC	CASSSQDRAGANVLTF
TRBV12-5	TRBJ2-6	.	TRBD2	TGTGCTAGTGGTTTGTCCCCGCGGGGGGTCCTCCCTTCCGGGGCCAACGTCCTGACTTTC	CASGLSPRGVLPSGANVLTF
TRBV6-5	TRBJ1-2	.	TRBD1	TGTGCCAGCACGCTTGGGACAGGGGACTATGGCTACACCTTC	CASTLGTGDYGYTF
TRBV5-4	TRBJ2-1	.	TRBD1	TGTGCCAGCAGCCCCGGACAGGGAAAGTACAATGAGCAGTTCTTC	CASSPGQGKYNEQFF
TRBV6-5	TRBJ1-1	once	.	TGTGCCAGCAGTTATATGGGGAGGGGAGGGACCCCTGAAGCTTTCTTT	CASSYMGRGGTPEAFF
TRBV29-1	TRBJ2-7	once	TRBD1	TGCAGCGTTGGACAGGGGGGATACGAGCAGTACTTC	CSVGQGGYEQYF
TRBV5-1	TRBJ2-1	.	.	TGCGCCAGCAGCTTGTCACTTAGCTCCTACAATGAGCAGTTCTTC	CASSLSLSSYNEQFF
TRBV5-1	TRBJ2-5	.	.	TGCGCCAGCAGCTTACTACAAGAGACCCAGTACTTC	CASSLLQETQYF
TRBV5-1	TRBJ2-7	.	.	TGCGCCAGCAGCTTGGCCAGGGGGGCCAACTACGAGCAGTACTTC	CASSLARGANYEQYF
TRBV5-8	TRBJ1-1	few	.	TGTGCCAGCAGCTCTCGGACTCTCGGGACTGAAGCTTTCTTT	CASSSRTLGTEAFF
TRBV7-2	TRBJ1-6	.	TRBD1	TGTGCCAGCAGAGTCGCGGGACAGCCCGGGCTCCACTTT	CASRVAGQPGLHF
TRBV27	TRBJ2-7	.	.	TGTGCCAGCAGTTTGATGGCAGGGGCGACCTACGAGCAGTACTTC	CASSLMAGATYEQYF
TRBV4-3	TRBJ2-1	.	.	TGCGCCAGCAGCCGGCGACTAGAGGTCTACAATGAGCAGTTCTTC	CASSRRLEVYNEQFF
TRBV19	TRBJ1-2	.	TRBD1	TGTGCCAGTAGTATCGCCGGGACAGACCTTGGCTACACCTTC	CASSIAGTDLGYTF
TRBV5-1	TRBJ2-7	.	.	TGCGCCAGCAGCTTGGACGGCAGGGCAGGGAACGAGCAGTACTTC	CASSLDGRAGNEQYF
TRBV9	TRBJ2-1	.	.	TGTGCCAGCAGCGAGGGCCAGCGGGCCGACAATGAGCAGTTCTTC	CASSEGQRADNEQFF
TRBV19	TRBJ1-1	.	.	TGTGCCAGTAGTACTTCGGGACACATGAACACTGAAGCTTTCTTT	CASSTSGHMNTEAFF
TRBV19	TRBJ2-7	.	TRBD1	TGTGCCAGTAGTACTCCGGGACAGTCCTACGAGCAGTACTTC	CASSTPGQSYEQYF
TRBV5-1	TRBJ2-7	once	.	TGCGCCAGCAGCTTGGGGCAGAACTCCTACGAGCAGTACTTC	CASSLGQNSYEQYF
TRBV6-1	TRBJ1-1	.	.	TGTGCCAGCAGTGCTCAGGGTAGGTCTGAAGCTTTCTTT	CASSAQGRSEAFF
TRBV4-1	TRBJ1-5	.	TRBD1	TGCGCCAGCAGCCTAACCACAGGGGGGGGGCAGCCCCAGCATTTT	CASSLTTGGGQPQHF
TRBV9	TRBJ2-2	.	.	TGTGCCAGCAGCGTAGCTACCGGGACAAGAGTCGGGGAGCTGTTTTTT	CASSVATGTRVGELFF
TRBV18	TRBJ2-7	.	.	TGTGCCAGCTCACCGTCGAGCCAACCTTGGGAGCAGTACTTC	CASSPSSQPWEQYF
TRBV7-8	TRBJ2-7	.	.	TGTGCCAGCAGCCCCAAGGGCGGGCTAGCAGCCTACGAGCAGTACTTC	CASSPKGGLAAYEQYF
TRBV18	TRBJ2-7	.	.	TGTGCCAGCTCACCACCCTCAGGGGTCAACGAGCAGTACTTC	CASSPPSGVNEQYF